This passage covers 19 T cell receptor beta chains from one sample sequenced in a study of regulatory T cells in long-lasting Graves disease. With iRepertoire HTBI primers and Arm-PCR of CDR3 regions, TCR beta libraries were built. Using its own MiXCR run on the multiplex PCR reads, TCRdb lists one record per CDR3 protein. The profile shows roughly 450,000 distinct CDR3 sequences, less than 25% of them singletons. Time point specified: persistent/refractory GD, antithyroid drugs over 5 years with positive TRAb. Isolated PBMC RNA provided the starting material for the TCR library. Sequenced material: peripheral blood mononuclear cells (PBMCs), taken when the disease was refractory, from a patient treated with antithyroid drugs. Receptors originate from a female donor with Graves disease.

Turning to this clonotype: A much larger clone sits a single nucleotide away, making a read error possible. The chain employs TRBV2 and TRBJ1-3, with a tentative D call TRBD1 (5 bases). Germline V gene sequence: CDR1 SNHLY, CDR2 FYNNEI. CDR3 length: 13 residues. The CDR3 DNA reads TGTGCCAGCAGTGGAAGGGGTGGAAACGCCATATATTTT. As protein: CASSGRGGNAIYF.

This rearrangement joins TRBV9 to TRBJ2-7, with 7 bases fitting TRBD1. V was pared by 4 bases and J by 0 bases, with 4 bases of the junction left unmatched. The CDR3 covers 14 residues. Germline lookup yields CDR1 SGDLS and CDR2 YYNGEE. CDR3 loop: CASSPGQDSYEQYF. The CDR3 nucleotides read TGTGCCAGCAGCCCAGGACAGGACTCCTACGAGCAGTACTTC.

This sequence joins TRBV11-3 and TRBJ2-2; TRBD2 agrees at 13 bases. Germline-derived CDR1 and CDR2 are SGHNT and YENEEA. The CDR3 runs to 21 residues. The junction had 15 bases not matched to a gene; V was cut back by 4 bases and J by 1 base. The CDR3 coding sequence is TGTGCCAGCAGCTCTACTAGCGGGAGGGCCTGGGAGTTCAGGAACACCGGGGAGCTGTTTTTT. Residues: CASSSTSGRAWEFRNTGELFF.

V usage is TRBV7-2 and J usage is TRBJ1-1; possibly TRBD1 for D (5 bases). The length of the CDR3 is 15 residues. The germline V gene encodes CDR1 SGHTA and CDR2 FQGNSA. Between the trimmed V and J ends, which lost 4 bases and 1 base, there was a span of 13 bases. CDR3 sequence (DNA): TGTGCCAGCAGCTCTCCGGGACGGGAGAACACTGAAGCTTTCTTT. Encoded protein: CASSSPGRENTEAFF.

V and J are TRBV20-1 and TRBJ2-5; 9 bases fit TRBD2. The CDR3 runs 15 residues. Germline V gene sequence: CDR1 DFQATT, CDR2 SNEGSKA (reference sequence). With 6 bases clipped from V and 5 bases from J, the junction kept 13 bases outside the gene matches. The chain's CDR3 is CSAETIAGVVETQYF. The DNA for the CDR3 is TGCAGTGCGGAGACAATAGCGGGAGTGGTGGAGACCCAGTACTTC.

About this clonotype itself: An end of the junction does not agree with germline; a read error may underlie this. The J gene is TRBJ2-5, the V gene TRBV27; 13 bases fit TRBD2. The CDR3 length is 17 residues. Looked up from germline, CDR1 is MNHEY and CDR2 is SMNVEV (reference sequence). DNA for the CDR3: TGTGCCAGCAGTTCCTTAAGGACTAGCGGGAGCGGGCCCATTTCCCACTTC. The encoded protein is CASSSLRTSGSGPISHF.

CDR3 DNA sequence: TGTGCCAGCAGCCAAGATTGGGGTGACGGCACTGAAGCTTTCTTT. It specifies CASSQDWGDGTEAFF. This chain uses TRBV2 with TRBJ1-1; no definite D call. Trimming stripped 6 bases from V and 4 bases from J, with 18 bases between. CDR1 is SNHLY and CDR2 is FYNNEI in the germline V gene. The CDR3 contains 15 residues. The variable domain in full, completed from reference TRBV2 and TRBJ1-1, reads EPEVTQTPSHQVTQMGQEVILRCVPISNHLYFYWYRQILGQKVEFLVSFYNNEISEKSEIFDDQFSVERPDGSNFTLKIRSTKLEDSAMYFCASSQDWGDGTEAFFGQGTRLTVV.

The chain is built from TRBV5-4 and TRBJ2-5; D gene unclear. The CDR3 extends over 16 amino acids. Germline V gene data show CDR1 as SGHNT and CDR2 as YYREEE (reference sequence). Trimming removed 0 bases from V and 2 bases from J, with 14 bases in between. The chain's CDR3 is CASSLGFSSQQETQYF. In DNA form, the CDR3 reads TGTGCCAGCAGCTTGGGGTTTAGCAGCCAACAAGAGACCCAGTACTTC.

V and J are TRBV6-1 and TRBJ2-1, with 10 bases lining up with TRBD2. The CDR3 is made up of 15 amino acids. Trimming at V came to 4 bases and at J to 5 bases, leaving 5 bases not matched to a gene. Germline lookup yields CDR1 MNHNS and CDR2 SASEGT. CDR3: CASSAWTSGNNEQFF. CDR3 sequence (DNA): TGTGCCAGCAGTGCCTGGACTAGCGGCAACAATGAGCAGTTCTTC.

This clonotype was observed a few times. The V and J genes are TRBV7-3 and TRBJ2-2; D is unresolved. Germline CDR1 is SGHTA and CDR2 is FQGTGA. The CDR3 extends over 14 amino acids. V lost 2 bases and J lost 5, with 9 bases in between. The CDR3 DNA sequence: TGTGCCAGCAGCTTATCCTCCCTGACCGGGGAGCTGTTTTTT. The encoded protein is CASSLSSLTGELFF.

The chain joins TRBV7-9 to TRBJ2-7; maybe TRBD2 (5 bases). The CDR3 contains 15 residues. Germline lookup yields CDR1 SEHNR and CDR2 FQNEAQ (reference sequence). V was shortened by 1 base and J by 0 bases, with 10 bases between the two germline ends. DNA for the CDR3: TGTGCCAGCAGCTTAGAATTTGGGAGCTCCTACGAGCAGTACTTC. Translating it yields CASSLEFGSSYEQYF.

This clonotype has just a few counts. V is TRBV5-5 and J is TRBJ1-4; D might be TRBD1 (6 bases). The length of the CDR3 is 15 residues. The germline gives CDR1 SGHKS, CDR2 YYEKEE (reference sequence). Trimming cost V 2 bases and J 4 bases, with 12 bases left between them. CDR3 sequence reads: CASSFWTDYNEKLFF. In nucleotides, the CDR3 is TGTGCCAGCAGCTTCTGGACAGATTATAATGAAAAACTGTTTTTT.

The rearrangement uses TRBV5-5 and TRBJ1-1; D is unresolved. CDR1 and CDR2 (germline): SGHKS, YYEKEE (reference sequence). Deletions cut 2 bases from V and 3 bases from J, with 5 bases between. This CDR3 is 12 amino acids long. The CDR3, as DNA: TGTGCCAGCAGCTTAATGGACACTGAAGCTTTCTTT. Encoded protein: CASSLMDTEAFF.

The V and J genes are TRBV20-1 and TRBJ1-5; TRBD1 matches 9 bases. V shed 5 bases and J 6 bases; nucleotides not matched to a gene: 14. Looked up from germline, CDR1 is DFQATT and CDR2 is SNEGSKA (reference sequence). This CDR3 spans 16 amino acids. The CDR3 loop reads CSAYKTGTGLSQPQHF. CDR3 DNA sequence: TGCAGTGCTTACAAGACCGGGACAGGGCTAAGTCAGCCCCAGCATTTT.

In this sample, this clonotype turned up many times. V and J are TRBV27 and TRBJ2-6, with D unclear. Trimming removed 3 bases from V and 3 bases from J, with 3 bases in between. CDR3 size: 13 residues. CDR1 MNHEY and CDR2 SMNVEV come from the germline V gene (reference sequence). The CDR3 here is CASSFGGANVLTF. The DNA of the CDR3 is TGTGCCAGCAGTTTTGGTGGGGCCAACGTCCTGACTTTC.

A note on this clonotype: A far larger clone differs by one base, so this is likely a read error. The V gene is TRBV6-1, the J gene TRBJ2-7, with D maybe TRBD1 (6 bases). The CDR3 is made up of 15 amino acids. V lost 8 bases to trimming and J lost 3 bases, with 20 bases between them. Germline V gene sequence: CDR1 MNHNS, CDR2 SASEGT. The CDR3 region is CASCLGPGTHYEQYF. The CDR3 DNA reads as TGTGCCAGCTGTCTCGGCCCCGGGACACACTACGAGCAGTACTTC.

This clonotype was seen repeatedly, ten times or more. J is TRBJ2-5 and V is TRBV20-1, with 8 bases that match TRBD2. Germline V gene sequence: CDR1 DFQATT, CDR2 SNEGSKA (reference sequence). V shed 6 bases, J shed 2 bases, and the junction held 14 bases outside the gene matches. The CDR3 is 16 amino acids. The CDR3 coding sequence is TGCAGTGCGGCCACCTTTACTAGCGGCCTTCAAGAGACCCAGTACTTC. Its protein product is CSAATFTSGLQETQYF.

This rearrangement joins TRBV4-3 to TRBJ2-2; 8 nucleotides match TRBD1. This CDR3 region has 17 residues. The junction had 6 bases not matched to a gene; V was cut back by 3 bases and J by 0 bases. Germline loops: CDR1 LGHNA, CDR2 YSLEER. The CDR3 DNA reads as TGCGCCAGCAGCCACTGGGGACAGGCCGCGAACACCGGGGAGCTGTTTTTT. This encodes CASSHWGQAANTGELFF.

The gene calls are TRBV18 and TRBJ1-2, with unresolved D. Germline loops: CDR1 KGHSH, CDR2 LQKENI. The CDR3 contains 11 residues. Trimming stripped 4 bases from V and 6 bases from J, with 6 bases between. In DNA form, the CDR3 reads TGTGCCAGCTCACTTCGGGATGGCTACACCTTC. Its protein is CASSLRDGYTF.